This T cell receptor beta chain was profiled in a study of OX40 agonist ivuxolimab in advanced cancers. Study-wide results and limits: Relative to CD4+ cells, CD8+ T cells on average had more expanded clones.

V shed 1 base, J shed 5 bases, and the junction held 9 bases outside the gene matches. CDR1 and CDR2 from the germline V gene are SGHTA and FQGTGA. The CDR3 has 16 residues. Only in-frame clones appear in the TCRdb table, and some are missing; sequencing was by immunoSEQ multiplex PCR. This sample yields 55,000 to 85,000 clones, of which about 90% are seen a single time; about 1.3% belongs to the top ten. In regard to this clone: Its antigen is undetermined.

The sample was CD4+ or CD8+ T cells sorted from blood, taken in a trial of the OX40 agonist ivuxolimab. The receptor was isolated from an adult with an advanced solid tumor such as melanoma, head and neck, liver or kidney cancer. This chain connects TRBV7-3 to TRBJ2-3; the match to TRBD2 covers 7 bases. CDR3 sequence: CASSLMERGGLDTQYF. The CDR3 DNA reads as TGTGCCAGCAGCTTAATGGAACGGGGAGGGTTAGATACGCAGTATTTT.